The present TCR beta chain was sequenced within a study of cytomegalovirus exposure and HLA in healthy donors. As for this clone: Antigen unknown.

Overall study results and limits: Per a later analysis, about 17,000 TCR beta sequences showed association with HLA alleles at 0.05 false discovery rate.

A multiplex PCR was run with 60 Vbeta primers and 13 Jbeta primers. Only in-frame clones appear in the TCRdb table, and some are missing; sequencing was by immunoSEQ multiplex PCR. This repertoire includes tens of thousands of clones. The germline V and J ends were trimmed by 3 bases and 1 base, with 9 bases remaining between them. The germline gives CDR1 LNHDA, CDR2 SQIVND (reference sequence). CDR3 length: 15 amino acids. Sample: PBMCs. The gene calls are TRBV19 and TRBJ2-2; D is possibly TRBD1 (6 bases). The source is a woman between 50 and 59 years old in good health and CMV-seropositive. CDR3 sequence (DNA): TGTGCCAGTAGTATTGCGACAGGGAACACCGGGGAGCTGTTTTTT. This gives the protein CASSIATGNTGELFF.